This TCR beta chain came from a study of regulatory T cells in long-lasting Graves disease. Time point described: newly diagnosed GD, antithyroid drugs for less than 3 months. From PBMCs, RNA was extracted and then used to make the TCR library. The TCR beta library used iRepertoire HTBI primers with Arm-PCR amplification of CDR3. A single record per CDR3 protein comes from TCRdb applying MiXCR to the multiplex PCR reads. The sample lists 450,000 to 650,000 distinct CDR3 sequences; roughly a sixth were seen once. This clonotype was detected ten times or more. The CDR3 extends over 14 amino acids. Between the trimmed V and J ends, which lost 7 bases and 5 bases, there was a span of 17 bases. Germline assignment: CDR1 MNHNS and CDR2 SASEGT. The same specimen was also included in a second study, on T cells in Graves' hyperthyroidism and ophthalmopathy.

The input for sequencing was peripheral blood mononuclear cells (PBMCs), taken at new diagnosis, from a patient treated with antithyroid drugs. The J gene is TRBJ2-5, the V gene TRBV6-1; no firm D call. This receptor was obtained from a woman aged 35-65 years with Graves disease. CDR3 in amino acids: CASTPEQVTETQYF. Here the CDR3 DNA reads TGTGCCAGCACCCCTGAGCAGGTTACGGAGACCCAGTACTTC.